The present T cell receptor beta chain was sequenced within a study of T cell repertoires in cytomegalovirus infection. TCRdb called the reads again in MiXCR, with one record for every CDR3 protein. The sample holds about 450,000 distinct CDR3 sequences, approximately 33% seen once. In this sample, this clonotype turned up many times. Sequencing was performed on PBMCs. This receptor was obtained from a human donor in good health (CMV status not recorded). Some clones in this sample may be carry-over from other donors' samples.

The CDR3 reads CASRGQGAPNTGELFF. The CDR3 nucleotides read TGTGCCAGCAGGGGCCAGGGGGCACCGAACACCGGGGAGCTGTTTTTT. The chain has TRBV6-6 and TRBJ2-2; TRBD1 matches 8 bases. The CDR3 runs 16 residues. V trimming: 6 bases; J trimming: 0 bases; junction bases outside the gene matches: 6. CDR1 is MNHNY and CDR2 is SVGAGI in the germline V gene (reference sequence).